Listed below are T cell receptor beta chains from one sample, sequenced in a study of beta chain features in type 1 diabetes. Profiled with immunoSEQ multiplex PCR; TCRdb holds only in-frame clones, not every one. The top ten clones hold around 0.065% of a sample with approximately 470,000 clones, about 32% of them seen once. The specimen sequenced was naive CD4+ T cells from blood. The receptor source for this set is a man aged 18 to 35 in good health. The CDR3 runs from the conserved cysteine through the conserved F or W. The order of the fields is D gene, clone size, J gene, V gene, CDR3 length, CDR3 protein, CDR3 DNA. D genes are given only for firm matches. Size tells how often a clone was seen (once, few, many) or the class of an expanded clone, and some rows leave it out.

>TRBD1|few|TRBJ1-1|TRBV29-1|14
CSVERDRGVIEAFF
TGCAGCGTTGAGCGGGACAGGGGCGTTATTGAAGCTTTCTTT
>.|.|TRBJ2-5|TRBV7-7|11
CASSFRGAQYF
TGTGCTAGCAGCTTCAGGGGGGCCCAGTACTTC
>.|.|TRBJ1-5|TRBV2|13
CASSWQGNQPQHF
TGTGCCAGCAGCTGGCAGGGCAATCAGCCCCAGCATTTT
>.|.|TRBJ2-5|TRBV10-3|13
CAISEGVGETQYF
TGTGCCATCAGTGAAGGGGTAGGAGAGACCCAGTACTTC
>.|few|TRBJ2-5|TRBV6-6|14
CASSYLTAEETQYF
TGTGCCAGCAGTTACCTCACCGCCGAAGAGACCCAGTACTTC
>.|few|TRBJ2-1|TRBV5-4|13
CASSLVAGSEQFF
TGTGCCAGCAGCTTGGTTGCGGGAAGCGAGCAGTTCTTC
>.|.|TRBJ2-1|TRBV20-1|10
CSAGAGAQFF
TGCAGTGCTGGGGCGGGGGCACAGTTCTTC
>.|.|TRBJ1-2|TRBV27|13
CASSTRENYGYTF
TGTGCCAGCAGCACCAGAGAGAACTATGGCTACACCTTC
>.|.|TRBJ1-5|TRBV7-9|12
CASSNTDQPQHF
TGTGCCAGCAGCAACACGGATCAGCCCCAGCATTTT
>.|.|TRBJ2-7|TRBV18|12
CASSPETYEQYF
TGTGCCAGCTCACCGGAAACCTACGAGCAGTACTTC
>.|.|TRBJ2-1|TRBV4-3|12
CASSQAGNEQFF
TGCGCCAGCAGCCAAGCCGGCAATGAGCAGTTCTTC
>.|.|TRBJ2-2|TRBV29-1|15
CSVEDFARSTGELFF
TGCAGCGTTGAAGATTTCGCCAGGTCCACCGGGGAGCTGTTTTTT
>TRBD1|.|TRBJ2-3|TRBV7-3|14
CASSIGQGGDTQYF
TGTGCCAGCAGCATAGGACAGGGTGGAGATACGCAGTATTTT
>.|.|TRBJ2-5|TRBV4-2|16
CASSQGGGHYQETQYF
TGTGCCAGCAGCCAAGGTGGGGGGCACTATCAAGAGACCCAGTACTTC
>TRBD2|few|TRBJ2-1|TRBV5-4|15
CASSTSSGRGNEQFF
TGTGCCAGCAGCACCTCTAGCGGGAGGGGCAATGAGCAGTTCTTC
>TRBD1|.|TRBJ2-1|TRBV12-5|14
CASGLRDRYNEQFF
TGTGCTAGTGGCCTCCGGGACAGATACAATGAGCAGTTCTTC
>TRBD2|.|TRBJ2-1|TRBV4-1|19
CASSLTMASGRNFRNEQFF
TGCGCCAGCAGCCTCACGATGGCTAGCGGGAGAAATTTCCGTAATGAGCAGTTCTTC
>.|.|TRBJ2-5|TRBV5-1|13
CASSLEGRETQYF
TGCGCCAGCAGCTTGGAAGGACGGGAGACCCAGTACTTC
>.|few|TRBJ1-5|TRBV4-1|17
CASSRGIGDFSNQPQHF
TGCGCCAGCAGCCGAGGGATCGGAGACTTTAGCAATCAGCCCCAGCATTTT
>.|.|TRBJ1-4|TRBV6-1|14
CASSKGQNNEKLFF
TGTGCCAGCAGTAAAGGACAGAATAATGAAAAACTGTTTTTT
>TRBD1|.|TRBJ1-1|TRBV30|14
CAWSAQGAYAEAFF
TGTGCCTGGAGTGCTCAGGGGGCGTACGCTGAAGCTTTCTTT
>TRBD1|few|TRBJ2-1|TRBV29-1|14
CSVRDRGPYNEQFF
TGCAGCGTCCGAGACAGGGGGCCCTACAATGAGCAGTTCTTC
>.|few|TRBJ2-7|TRBV30|12
CAWKKGSYEQYF
TGTGCCTGGAAAAAGGGCTCCTACGAGCAGTACTTC
>.|few|TRBJ2-7|TRBV10-3|13
CATMHAGGNEQYF
TGTGCCACCATGCATGCAGGAGGCAACGAGCAGTACTTC
>TRBD2|.|TRBJ2-4|TRBV28|16
CASSSRTSAARNIQYF
TGTGCCAGCAGTTCCCGGACTAGCGCGGCGAGAAACATTCAGTACTTC
>.|.|TRBJ2-1|TRBV29-1|12
CSGERTYNEQFF
TGCAGCGGAGAGCGGACGTACAATGAGCAGTTCTTC
>.|.|TRBJ2-5|TRBV25-1|13
CASSGNRVETQYF
TGTGCCAGCAGTGGGAACAGGGTGGAGACCCAGTACTTC
>.|.|TRBJ2-6|TRBV6-5|15
CASEKQGSGANVLTF
TGTGCCAGCGAGAAACAGGGCTCCGGGGCCAACGTCCTGACTTTC